A single sample gave rise to the 3 T cell receptor beta chains below, sequenced in a study of T cells expressing NK-cell markers. TCRdb re-called the 5' RACE reads and gives one entry per CDR3 protein, without DNA. The sample holds tens of thousands of distinct CDR3 sequences. Specimen: blood T cells: a sorted CD56 or NKG2C T cell subset, CD4+ or CD8+ T cells, or bulk PBMC T cells (not recorded which). The receptors shown here come from a woman between 18 and 70 years old in good health.

The chain has TRBV6-1 and TRBJ1-6. CDR3 length: 13 residues. Germline V lookup: CDR1 MNHNS, CDR2 SASEGT. The CDR3 spells CASSPALNSPLHF.

The J gene is TRBJ2-5, the V gene TRBV12-3 or TRBV12-4; TCRdb returns TRBD1, unconfirmable since there is no DNA. The CDR3 is 13 residues long. CDR3 amino acids: CASSFGRGSTQYF.

CDR3: CASSQEGQYNEQFF. The gene calls are TRBV4-1 and TRBJ2-1; TCRdb returns TRBD1, unconfirmable since there is no DNA. Per the germline V gene, CDR1 is MGHRA and CDR2 is YSYEKL. The CDR3 length is 14 residues.